The 27 T cell receptor beta chains presented below share a single source sample, sequenced in a study of T cells in Graves' hyperthyroidism and ophthalmopathy. Amplified TCR beta CDR3 regions derived from RNA transcripts. First-round RT-PCR of the TCR CDR3 relied on the HTBI primer set. In TCRdb, the multiplex PCR reads were re-called with MiXCR into one record per CDR3 protein. The repertoire holds some 720,000 distinct CDR3 sequences, roughly 15% seen once, with around 8.1% in the top ten. Sequences were obtained from blood. The receptors stem from a man aged 18 to 30 with Graves' hyperthyroidism.

The chain couples TRBV7-9 to TRBJ2-2, with D tentatively TRBD1 or TRBD2 (5 bases each). V was pared by 2 bases and J by 3 bases, with 13 bases between. Germline-derived CDR1 and CDR2 are SEHNR and FQNEAQ (reference sequence). The CDR3 loop spans 16 amino acids. CDR3 sequence (DNA): TGTGCCAGCAGCTTATACGGGACCTCACACACCGGGGAGCTGTTTTTT. As protein: CASSLYGTSHTGELFF.

The sample holds a few counts of this clonotype. The rearrangement links TRBV2 to TRBJ2-7; 10 nucleotides align to TRBD2. Germline-derived CDR1 and CDR2 are SNHLY and FYNNEI. V was pared by 7 bases and J by 4 bases, with 10 bases of the junction left unmatched. This CDR3 has 15 residues. The CDR3 region has the DNA TGTGCCAGCACCGAGGAGGGACTAGCGAGTTACGAGCAGTACTTC. Its protein product is CASTEEGLASYEQYF.

This chain links TRBV11-1 with TRBJ2-1; TRBD2 matches at 9 bases. V shed 3 bases, J shed 7 bases, and the junction held 7 bases outside the gene matches. Germline V gene data show CDR1 as SGHAT and CDR2 as FQDESV (reference sequence). The CDR3 is 15 amino acids. In DNA, the CDR3 is TGTGCCAGCAGCTTCTGGCTAGCGGGAAGGAATGAGCAGTTCTTC. Protein: CASSFWLAGRNEQFF.

This chain links TRBV5-1 with TRBJ1-4; possible D gene TRBD1, 6 bases. Germline CDR1 SGHRS, CDR2 YFSETQ. The ends were cut back, 6 bases at V and 1 base at J, with 13 bases in the middle. The CDR3 extends over 15 amino acids. The CDR3 DNA sequence: TGCGCCAGCAAAGGGGGACCTCAAACTAATGAAAAACTGTTTTTT. Protein product: CASKGGPQTNEKLFF.

This clonotype was seen at least ten times. The J gene is TRBJ2-3, the V gene TRBV2; possibly TRBD2 for D (6 bases). CDR1 is SNHLY and CDR2 is FYNNEI in the germline V gene. V dropped 8 bases and J dropped 1 base, with 13 bases sitting between them. The length of the CDR3 is 14 residues. The CDR3, as DNA: TGTGCCAGCTCCGGGGGAGTAGGCACAGATACGCAGTATTTT. Translating it yields CASSGGVGTDTQYF. The full variable domain, in which reference TRBV2 and TRBJ2-3 provide the parts outside the CDR3, is EPEVTQTPSHQVTQMGQEVILRCVPISNHLYFYWYRQILGQKVEFLVSFYNNEISEKSEIFDDQFSVERPDGSNFTLKIRSTKLEDSAMYFCASSGGVGTDTQYFGPGTRLTVL.

The genes are TRBV7-2 and TRBJ2-2; 8 bases are a match to TRBD1. CDR1 and CDR2 (germline): SGHTA, FQGNSA. This CDR3 comprises 15 residues. The J segment lost 1 base and the V segment lost 7 bases, leaving 5 bases of the junction unmatched. The CDR3 DNA reads as TGTGCCAGCACCGGGACAGGCCTGAACACCGGGGAGCTGTTTTTT. Its translation: CASTGTGLNTGELFF.

The rearrangement uses TRBV14 and TRBJ2-3; 7 nucleotides align to TRBD1. The CDR3 has 15 residues. V shed 4 bases, J shed 6 bases, and the junction held 10 bases outside the gene matches. Germline assignment: CDR1 SGHDN and CDR2 FVKESK. CDR3 bases: TGTGCCAGCAGCCCCGGGACAGTCGAAACTGATACGCAGTATTTT. Translation gives CASSPGTVETDTQYF.

In this sample, this clonotype turned up many times. V is TRBV11-2 and J is TRBJ2-3, with D uncertain. Trimming removed 2 bases from V and 4 bases from J, with 10 bases in between. The CDR3 length is 14 residues. Germline V CDR1 and CDR2: SGHAT, FQNNGV. This chain's CDR3 is CASSLLGKADTQYF. In DNA, the CDR3 is TGTGCCAGCAGCTTACTAGGAAAGGCAGATACGCAGTATTTT.

This clonotype has more than one count but fewer than ten. This chain uses TRBV7-8 with TRBJ1-5; possible D gene TRBD1, 5 bases. The CDR3 is made up of 16 amino acids. Germline V gene data show CDR1 as SGHVS and CDR2 as FQNEAQ. V lost 3 bases to trimming and J lost 0 bases, with 12 bases between them. The CDR3 DNA reads as TGTGCCAGCAGCTTGGAAGGGACCGTTAGCAATCAGCCCCAGCATTTT. This gives the protein CASSLEGTVSNQPQHF. Together with reference TRBV7-8 and TRBJ1-5, the CDR3 gives the full variable domain: GAGVSQSPRYKVAKRGQDVALRCDPISGHVSLFWYQQALGQGPEFLTYFQNEAQLDKSGLPSDRFFAERPEGSVSTLKIQRTQQEDSAVYLCASSLEGTVSNQPQHFGDGTRLSIL.

This rearrangement joins TRBV24-1 to TRBJ2-1, with D unresolved. Per germline, CDR1 KGHDR and CDR2 SFDVKD. The ends were cut back, 5 bases at V and 6 bases at J, with 10 bases in the middle. CDR3 size: 13 residues. The CDR3 loop is CATSAVGSNEQFF. The CDR3 DNA reads as TGTGCCACCAGTGCAGTGGGATCCAATGAGCAGTTCTTC.

The chain employs TRBV7-2 and TRBJ2-2; D possibly matches TRBD1 or TRBD2 (5 bases each). V was pared by 3 bases and J by 6 bases, with 11 bases between. Germline V gene lookup returns CDR1 SGHTA and CDR2 FQGNSA. The CDR3 length is 14 residues. Written as DNA, the CDR3 is TGTGCCAGCAGCTTTCGTAGGGACCCCGGGGAGCTGTTTTTT. Translation: CASSFRRDPGELFF.

V and J are TRBV5-1 and TRBJ1-2, with 7 nucleotides matching TRBD1. CDR1 is SGHRS, CDR2 YFSETQ, per germline. The length of the CDR3 is 16 residues. J gave up 3 bases and V 1 base, and 9 bases lay outside the gene matches. CDR3 DNA sequence: TGCGCCAGCAGCTTGAGGGGGCCTCTAAAGCACTATGGCTACACCTTC. Its translation: CASSLRGPLKHYGYTF.

V usage is TRBV29-1 and J usage is TRBJ1-6; TRBD1 aligns across 9 bases. Losses at the gene ends were 5 bases for V and 7 bases for J; bases not matched to a gene: 6. Germline-derived CDR1 and CDR2 are SQVTM and ANQGSEA. The CDR3 runs 14 residues. The CDR3 DNA follows: TGCAGCGTTCGGGACAGGGTGTCAAATTCACCCCTCCACTTT. Amino acids: CSVRDRVSNSPLHF.

This clonotype was counted a few times. The chain combines TRBV2 with TRBJ2-1; 7 positions agree with TRBD1. V lost 6 bases to trimming and J lost 4 bases; unmatched junction nucleotides: 3. This CDR3 spans 13 amino acids. Germline assignment: CDR1 SNHLY and CDR2 FYNNEI. The CDR3 DNA sequence: TGTGCCAGCAGAGGGGACAGATACAATGAGCAGTTCTTC. Its translation: CASRGDRYNEQFF.

This clonotype was observed many times. The V call is TRBV27, the J call TRBJ2-7; TRBD2 agrees at 7 bases. V gave up 0 bases and J gave up 6 bases; unmatched junction bases: 2. The length of the CDR3 is 13 residues. Germline CDR1 is MNHEY and CDR2 is SMNVEV (reference sequence). CDR3 sequence: CASSLSTGGEQYF. The CDR3 DNA follows: TGTGCCAGCAGTTTATCGACGGGGGGCGAGCAGTACTTC.

This clonotype occurred many times. The chain couples TRBV18 to TRBJ2-1; D might be TRBD1 (5 bases). The length of the CDR3 is 14 residues. Trimming pared 6 bases from V and 4 bases from J, leaving 13 bases between. CDR1 and CDR2 (germline): KGHSH, LQKENI. The CDR3 region is CASSPKGIYNEQFF. The DNA of the CDR3 is TGTGCCAGCTCGCCGAAGGGGATTTACAATGAGCAGTTCTTC.

This clonotype was detected ten times or more. The rearrangement uses TRBV30 and TRBJ2-5; D call uncertain. The CDR3 is 11 residues long. Germline loops: CDR1 GTSNPN, CDR2 SVGIG (reference sequence). V was pared by 4 bases and J by 3 bases, with 6 bases between. Here the CDR3 DNA reads TGTGCCTGGACCTCCGAAGAGACCCAGTACTTC. This codes for CAWTSEETQYF.

This clonotype was seen a few times. The chain is built from TRBV19 and TRBJ2-7, with a tentative D call TRBD1 (6 bases). Trimming took 3 bases from V and 0 from J, leaving 9 bases between them. This CDR3 has 14 residues. Germline V gene sequence: CDR1 LNHDA, CDR2 SQIVND (reference sequence). The CDR3 sequence: CASSIQGTSYEQYF. The CDR3 DNA reads as TGTGCCAGTAGTATTCAGGGGACCTCCTACGAGCAGTACTTC.

This clonotype appeared a few times. This rearrangement joins TRBV10-3 to TRBJ2-7; the match to TRBD1 covers 9 bases. Germline trimming cut 5 bases from V and 7 bases from J; bases unmatched to any gene: 12. The length of the CDR3 is 15 residues. Germline CDR1 and CDR2: ENHRY and SYGVKD. The CDR3 DNA reads TGTGCCATCAGTAACTCCCGGACAGGGGTCAGGGAGCAGTACTTC. Protein product: CAISNSRTGVREQYF.

This clonotype was seen a few times. This chain joins TRBV6-1 and TRBJ1-2; D gene uncertain. This CDR3 is built from 13 residues. Germline CDR1 reads MNHNS; CDR2 reads SASEGT. V was pared by 7 bases and J by 4 bases, with 13 bases between. The CDR3 bases are TGTGCCAGCACCCCCTCCACCTTCTATGGCTACACCTTC. As protein: CASTPSTFYGYTF.

This clonotype was detected many times. V and J are TRBV6-2 or TRBV6-3 and TRBJ1-1; D not certain. The CDR3 sequence is 13 residues long. Germline-derived CDR1 and CDR2 are MNHEY and SVGEGT. The V gene lost 6 bases and the J gene lost 0 bases, with 8 bases spanning the gap. The CDR3 DNA is TGTGCCAGCAGGAGACTGATGAACACTGAAGCTTTCTTT. It codes for CASRRLMNTEAFF.

The chain employs TRBV28 and TRBJ2-1; 7 bases are shared with TRBD1. Germline lookup yields CDR1 MDHEN and CDR2 SYDVKM. The length of the CDR3 is 18 residues. With V trimmed by 7 bases and J by 12 bases, 27 bases remained unmatched. The CDR3 bases are TGTGCCAGCACCCCGACCCAGGGACAGTTTAGTGTGGAGGATGGGCAGTTCTTC. Its translation: CASTPTQGQFSVEDGQFF.

This clonotype showed up many times. The chain links TRBV11-2 to TRBJ2-5; 13 nucleotides agree with TRBD2. CDR1 and CDR2 from the germline V gene are SGHAT and FQNNGV. After removal of 5 bases from V and 5 bases from J, the junction contained 17 bases not matched to a gene. There are 19 residues in the CDR3. CDR3 region: CASSLAPGLAGTRVETQYF. DNA of the CDR3: TGTGCCAGCAGCCTAGCCCCGGGACTAGCGGGAACTCGGGTCGAGACCCAGTACTTC.

The gene calls are TRBV24-1 and TRBJ2-1; no clear D. The CDR3 sequence is 15 residues long. Deletions cut 6 bases from V and 0 bases from J, with 11 bases between. Germline assignment: CDR1 KGHDR and CDR2 SFDVKD. CDR3 region: CATSRRSFSYNEQFF. The DNA for the CDR3 is TGTGCCACCAGTCGACGGTCCTTCTCCTACAATGAGCAGTTCTTC.

This chain joins TRBV7-6 and TRBJ2-7; D is unclear. With 1 base removed from V and 5 bases from J, the gap between germline ends came to 12 bases. Germline V lookup: CDR1 SGHVS, CDR2 FNYEAQ. The CDR3 has 14 residues. The CDR3 DNA is TGTGCCAGCAGCTTAGGGCTAAGCACCCACGAGCAGTACTTC. This translates into CASSLGLSTHEQYF.

The chain couples TRBV7-2 to TRBJ2-5, with 14 bases fitting TRBD2. The V gene's germline CDR1 is SGHTA and CDR2 FQGNSA. Trimming took 5 bases from V and 14 from J; bases not matched to a gene: 13. The CDR3 spans 15 residues. CDR3 in DNA: TGTGCCAGCAGCCCCGACCTGACTAGCGGGAGGGCCAAATACTTC. Encoded protein: CASSPDLTSGRAKYF.

This clonotype was recorded many times. This rearrangement joins TRBV28 to TRBJ2-1; unclear D gene. V was shortened by 2 bases and J by 9 bases, with 17 bases between the two germline ends. Germline V CDR1 and CDR2: MDHEN, SYDVKM. The CDR3 has 15 residues. Written as DNA, the CDR3 is TGTGCCAGCAGTTTAAGAACTACCAAAGGTGGTGAGCAGTTCTTC. Encoded protein: CASSLRTTKGGEQFF.